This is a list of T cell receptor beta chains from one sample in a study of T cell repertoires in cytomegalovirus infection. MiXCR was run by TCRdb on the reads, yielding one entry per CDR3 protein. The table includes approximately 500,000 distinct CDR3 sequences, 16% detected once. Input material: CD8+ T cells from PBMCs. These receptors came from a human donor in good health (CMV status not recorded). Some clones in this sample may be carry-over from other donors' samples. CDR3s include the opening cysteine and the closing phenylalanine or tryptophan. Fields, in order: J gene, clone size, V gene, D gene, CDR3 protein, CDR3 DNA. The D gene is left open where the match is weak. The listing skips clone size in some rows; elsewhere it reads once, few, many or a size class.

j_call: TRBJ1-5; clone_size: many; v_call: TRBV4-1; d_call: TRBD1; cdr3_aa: CASSQGQGATGQPQHF; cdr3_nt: TGCGCCAGCAGCCAAGGACAGGGGGCGACTGGGCAGCCCCAGCATTTT
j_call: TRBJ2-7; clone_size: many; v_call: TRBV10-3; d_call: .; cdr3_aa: CAISESHSPHEQYF; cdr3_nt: TGTGCCATCAGTGAGTCGCACTCTCCTCACGAGCAGTACTTC
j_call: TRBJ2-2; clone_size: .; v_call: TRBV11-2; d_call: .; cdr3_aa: CASSLWGGIRGTGELFF; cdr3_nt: TGTGCCAGCAGCTTATGGGGCGGGATCCGGGGCACCGGGGAGCTGTTTTTT
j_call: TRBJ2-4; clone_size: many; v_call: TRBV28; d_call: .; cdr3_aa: CASSLNRNIQYF; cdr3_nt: TGTGCCAGCAGTTTAAACAGAAACATTCAGTACTTC
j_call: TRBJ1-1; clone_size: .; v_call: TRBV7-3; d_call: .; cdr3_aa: CASSLQRPSLGDTEAFF; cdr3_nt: TGTGCCAGCAGCTTACAAAGGCCCTCCCTAGGGGACACTGAAGCTTTCTTT
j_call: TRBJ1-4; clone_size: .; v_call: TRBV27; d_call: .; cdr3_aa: CASSCLRDCMSGANEKLFF; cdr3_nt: TGTGCCAGCAGTTGCCTCCGGGACTGCATGTCGGGGGCTAATGAAAAACTGTTTTTT
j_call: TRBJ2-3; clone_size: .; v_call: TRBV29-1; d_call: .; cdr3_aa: CSIVAVGTDTQYF; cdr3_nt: TGCAGCATTGTAGCGGTAGGGACAGATACGCAGTATTTT
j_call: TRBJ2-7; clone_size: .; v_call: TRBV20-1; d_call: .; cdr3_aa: CSARSEEDTYYEQYF; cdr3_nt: TGCAGTGCTAGGTCTGAAGAGGACACTTACTACGAGCAGTACTTC
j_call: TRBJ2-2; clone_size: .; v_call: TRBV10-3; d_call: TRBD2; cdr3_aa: CALGLAGGLNTGELFF; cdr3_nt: TGTGCCTTGGGACTAGCGGGGGGCTTGAACACCGGGGAGCTGTTTTTT
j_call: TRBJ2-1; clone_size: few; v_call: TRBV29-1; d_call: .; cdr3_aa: CSVEVTLTDPYNEQFF; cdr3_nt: TGCAGCGTTGAAGTTACTTTGACAGATCCCTACAATGAGCAGTTCTTC
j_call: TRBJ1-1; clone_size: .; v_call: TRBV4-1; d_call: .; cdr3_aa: CASSRYPGTPNTEAFF; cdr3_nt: TGCGCCAGCAGCCGGTACCCCGGGACTCCGAACACTGAAGCTTTCTTT
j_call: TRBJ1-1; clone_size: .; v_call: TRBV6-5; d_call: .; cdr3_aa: CASSYTDPNTEAFF; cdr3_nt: TGTGCCAGCAGTTACACCGACCCGAACACTGAAGCTTTCTTT
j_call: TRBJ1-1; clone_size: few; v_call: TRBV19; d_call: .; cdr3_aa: CATTLGGEGNTEAFF; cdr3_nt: TGTGCCACCACTTTGGGGGGGGAAGGGAACACTGAAGCTTTCTTT
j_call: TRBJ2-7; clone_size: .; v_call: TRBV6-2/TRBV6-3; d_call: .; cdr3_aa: CAIQGSPLYEQYF; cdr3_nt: TGTGCCATCCAGGGGTCACCCCTCTACGAGCAGTACTTC
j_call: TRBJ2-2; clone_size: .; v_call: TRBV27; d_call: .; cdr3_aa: CASSFTPPRRGRNTGELFF; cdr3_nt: TGTGCCAGCAGTTTCACCCCCCCTCGACGGGGCCGGAACACCGGGGAGCTGTTTTTT
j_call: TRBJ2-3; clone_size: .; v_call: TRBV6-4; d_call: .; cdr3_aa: CASSPLRTPVGNTQYF; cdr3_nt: TGTGCCAGCAGCCCCCTACGGACCCCAGTAGGGAATACGCAGTATTTT
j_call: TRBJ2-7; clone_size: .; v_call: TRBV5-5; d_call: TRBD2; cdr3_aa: CASSLAVVAGTYEQYF; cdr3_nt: TGTGCCAGCAGCTTGGCTGTAGTAGCGGGGACCTACGAGCAGTACTTC
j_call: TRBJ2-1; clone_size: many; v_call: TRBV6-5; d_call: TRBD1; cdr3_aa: CASSLGQASLPIF; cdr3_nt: TGTGCCAGCAGTTTGGGACAGGCCTCCCTCCCCATCTTC
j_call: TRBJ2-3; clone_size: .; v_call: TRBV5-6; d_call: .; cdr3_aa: CASNSILAGTQYF; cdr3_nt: TGTGCCAGCAACTCGATTTTGGCGGGTACGCAGTATTTT
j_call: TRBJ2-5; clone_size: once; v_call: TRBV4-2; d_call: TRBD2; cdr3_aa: CASSPRTSGRGPIETQYF; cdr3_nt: TGTGCCAGCAGCCCCCGGACTAGCGGGAGGGGACCGATAGAGACCCAGTACTTC
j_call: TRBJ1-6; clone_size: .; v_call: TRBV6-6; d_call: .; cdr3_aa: CASSYSHSSYNSPLHF; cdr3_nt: TGTGCCAGCAGTTACTCCCACAGCTCCTATAATTCACCCCTCCACTTT
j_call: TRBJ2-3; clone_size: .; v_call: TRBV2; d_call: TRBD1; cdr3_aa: CASTKRGRGTDTQYF; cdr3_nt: TGTGCCAGCACAAAGAGGGGGCGGGGCACAGATACGCAGTATTTT
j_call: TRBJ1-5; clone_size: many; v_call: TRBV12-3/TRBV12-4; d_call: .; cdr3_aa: CASSLGRETGQPQHF; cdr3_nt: TGTGCCAGCAGTCTCGGACGCGAAACGGGGCAGCCCCAGCATTTT
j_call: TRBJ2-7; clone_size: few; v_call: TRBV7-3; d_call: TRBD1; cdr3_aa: CASSLGPSGTGDSSYEQYF; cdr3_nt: TGTGCCAGCAGCTTAGGGCCTTCCGGGACAGGGGATAGCTCCTACGAGCAGTACTTC
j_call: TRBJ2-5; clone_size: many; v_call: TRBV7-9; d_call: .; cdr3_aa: CATQRRQETQYF; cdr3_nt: TGTGCCACCCAGAGGAGACAAGAGACCCAGTACTTC
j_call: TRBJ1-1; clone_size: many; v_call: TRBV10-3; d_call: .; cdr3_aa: CAIIDQPSTTEAFF; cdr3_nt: TGTGCCATCATTGACCAGCCGTCGACCACTGAAGCTTTCTTT
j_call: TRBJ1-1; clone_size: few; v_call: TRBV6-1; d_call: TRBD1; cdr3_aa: CANQRQGDVKFAEAFF; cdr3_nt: TGTGCCAACCAGCGACAGGGGGACGTTAAATTCGCTGAAGCTTTCTTT
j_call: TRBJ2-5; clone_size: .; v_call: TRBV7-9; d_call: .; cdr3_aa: CASSLARGYQETQYF; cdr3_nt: TGTGCCAGCAGCTTGGCTCGGGGGTACCAAGAGACCCAGTACTTC
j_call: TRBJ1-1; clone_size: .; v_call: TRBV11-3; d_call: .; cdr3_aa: CASSLDPPDSIGNTEAFF; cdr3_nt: TGTGCCAGCAGCTTAGACCCTCCCGACAGTATAGGGAACACTGAAGCTTTCTTT
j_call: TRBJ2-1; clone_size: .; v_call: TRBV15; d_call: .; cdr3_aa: CATSREAGAAYNEQFF; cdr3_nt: TGTGCCACCAGCAGAGAGGCGGGGGCCGCCTACAATGAGCAGTTCTTC
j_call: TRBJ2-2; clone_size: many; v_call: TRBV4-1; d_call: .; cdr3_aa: CASSPSGTELGELFF; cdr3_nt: TGCGCCAGCAGCCCCTCCGGGACGGAACTCGGGGAGCTGTTTTTT
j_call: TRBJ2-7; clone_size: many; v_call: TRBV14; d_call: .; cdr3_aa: CASSQGVHRVYGLYEQYF; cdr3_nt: TGTGCCAGCAGCCAAGGGGTTCACCGGGTCTACGGCCTTTACGAGCAGTACTTC
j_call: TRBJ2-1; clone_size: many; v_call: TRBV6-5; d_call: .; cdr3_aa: CASSYDSGMGAGEQFF; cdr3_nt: TGTGCCAGCAGTTACGACAGCGGGATGGGGGCGGGTGAGCAGTTCTTC
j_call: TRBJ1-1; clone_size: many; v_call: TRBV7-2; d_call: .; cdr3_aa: CASSQPHVNTEAFF; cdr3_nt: TGTGCCAGCTCTCAACCCCACGTGAACACTGAAGCTTTCTTT
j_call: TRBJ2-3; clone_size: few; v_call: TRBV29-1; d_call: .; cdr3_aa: CSVPRGDTQYF; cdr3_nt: TGCAGCGTTCCAAGGGGAGATACGCAGTATTTT
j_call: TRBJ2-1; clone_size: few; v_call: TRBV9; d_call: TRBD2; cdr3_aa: CASSVAGGASGEQFF; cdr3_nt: TGTGCCAGCAGCGTTGCGGGGGGGGCCTCAGGGGAGCAGTTCTTC
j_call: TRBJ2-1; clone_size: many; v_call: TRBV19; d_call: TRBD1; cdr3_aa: CASRDRFRPSSYNEQFF; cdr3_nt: TGTGCCAGCCGGGACAGGTTCCGTCCTAGCTCCTACAATGAGCAGTTCTTC
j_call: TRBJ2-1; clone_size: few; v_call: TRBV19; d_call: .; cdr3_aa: CASTPRGPRSSYNEQFF; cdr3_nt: TGTGCCAGTACTCCGCGGGGGCCACGGAGCTCCTACAATGAGCAGTTCTTC
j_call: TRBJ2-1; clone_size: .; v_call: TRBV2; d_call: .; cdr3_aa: CASPGGGYNEQFF; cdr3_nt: TGTGCCTCCCCAGGGGGAGGATACAATGAGCAGTTCTTC